The TCR beta chain described here comes from a study of technical replicates of blood from a handful of donors. The method was immunoSEQ multiplex PCR; TCRdb's version includes in-frame clones alone and lacks a portion of them. The sample records approximately 90,000 clones, 95% being singletons. CDR1 and CDR2 (germline): LNHNV, YYDKDF (reference sequence). The CDR3 sequence is 15 residues long. Trimming removed 1 base from V and 4 bases from J; junction bases left unmatched: 3. The rearrangement links TRBV15 to TRBJ2-4; 8 bases line up with TRBD1. The source material was T cells isolated from PBMCs. The clonotype originates from a human donor in good health. This CDR3 is CATSRGGQEKNIQYF. CDR3 DNA: TGTGCCACCAGCAGAGGGGGACAGGAGAAAAACATTCAGTACTTC.